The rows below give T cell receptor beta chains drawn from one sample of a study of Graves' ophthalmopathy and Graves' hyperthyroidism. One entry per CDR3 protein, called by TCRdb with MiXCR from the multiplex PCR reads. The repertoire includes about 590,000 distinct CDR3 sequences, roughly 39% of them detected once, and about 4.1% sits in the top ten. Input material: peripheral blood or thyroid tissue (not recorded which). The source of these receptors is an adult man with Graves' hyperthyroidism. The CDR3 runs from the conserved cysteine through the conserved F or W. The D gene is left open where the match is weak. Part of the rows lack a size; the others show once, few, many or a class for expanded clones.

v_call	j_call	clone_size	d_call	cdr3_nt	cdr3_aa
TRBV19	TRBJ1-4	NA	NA	TGTGCCAGTAGTATAAGTACCATAAGCGGAGAAAAACTGTTTTTT	CASSISTISGEKLFF
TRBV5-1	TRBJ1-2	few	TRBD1	TGCGCCAGCCGGGACAGGGAGATGGGGCCTTATGGCTACACCTTC	CASRDREMGPYGYTF
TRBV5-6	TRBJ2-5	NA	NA	TGTGCCAGCAGCTTAGCTCGGCCAGACCAAGAGACCCAGTACTTC	CASSLARPDQETQYF
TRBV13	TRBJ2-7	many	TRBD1	TGTGCCAGCCACAGGACAGGGGGCGGATACGAGCAGTACTTC	CASHRTGGGYEQYF
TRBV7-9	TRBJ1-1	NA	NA	TGTGCCAGCAGTTTATGGGGGGTTGGCACTGAAGCTTTCTTT	CASSLWGVGTEAFF
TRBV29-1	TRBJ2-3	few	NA	TGCAGCGTTGAATTGGGGTCAGATACGCAGTATTTT	CSVELGSDTQYF
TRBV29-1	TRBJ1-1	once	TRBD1	TGCAGCGTTGAAGTGACCGGGACAGGGGATATGAACACTGAAGCTTTCTTT	CSVEVTGTGDMNTEAFF
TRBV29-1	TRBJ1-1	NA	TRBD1	TGCAGTGAAGGGACAGTATACACTGAAGCTTTCTTT	CSEGTVYTEAFF
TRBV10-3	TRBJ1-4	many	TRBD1	TGTGCCATCAGTGAGTCGAAAGGAGGGGGCGGTGAAAAACTGTTTTTT	CAISESKGGGGEKLFF
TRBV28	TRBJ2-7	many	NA	TGTGCCAGCAGGCTAAACTACGAGCAGTACTTC	CASRLNYEQYF
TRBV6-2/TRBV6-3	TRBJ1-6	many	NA	TGTGCCAGCAGCGGACAACCAAATTCACCCCTCCACTTT	CASSGQPNSPLHF
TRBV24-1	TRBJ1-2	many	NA	TGTGCCACCAGTTCTGGACTGAGACATGATGGCTACACCTTC	CATSSGLRHDGYTF
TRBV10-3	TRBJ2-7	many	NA	TGTGCCGTTGCCCCGGGACCCCGGAGCTCCTACGAGCAGTACTTC	CAVAPGPRSSYEQYF
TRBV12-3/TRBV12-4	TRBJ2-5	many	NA	TGTGCCAGCAGCCGGGGGCGGAAAGAGACCCAGTACTTC	CASSRGRKETQYF
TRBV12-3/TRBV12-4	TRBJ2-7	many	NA	TGTGCCAGCAGCCCTCCATGGGAGACCTACGAGCAGTACTTC	CASSPPWETYEQYF
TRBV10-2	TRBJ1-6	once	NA	TGCGCCAGCAGTGTTGGGGTGGATTCACCCCTCCACTTT	CASSVGVDSPLHF
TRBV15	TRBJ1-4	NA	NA	TGTGCCACCAGCAGAGGGGGGGCACAGTACAATGAAAAACTGTTTTTT	CATSRGGAQYNEKLFF
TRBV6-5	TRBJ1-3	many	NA	TGTGCCAGCAGTTACTCGACAGGAAACACCATATATTTT	CASSYSTGNTIYF
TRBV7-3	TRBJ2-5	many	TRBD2	TGTGCCAGCAGCTTGAGCGGGGGGGCCGGGCAAGAGACCCAGTACTTC	CASSLSGGAGQETQYF
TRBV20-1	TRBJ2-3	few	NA	TGCAGTGCCGGCCACTCCTCAGATACGCAGTATTTT	CSAGHSSDTQYF
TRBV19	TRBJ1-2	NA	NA	TGTGCCAGTAGAGCCCGACAAGCTAACTATGGCTACACCTTC	CASRARQANYGYTF
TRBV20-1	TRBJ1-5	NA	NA	TGCAGTGCTAGGGCCCAGCTTAATGAGCCCCAGCATTTT	CSARAQLNEPQHF
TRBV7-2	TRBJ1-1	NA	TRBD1	TGCGCCAGCAGCTTAGGGGGACAGGGGCGGACTGAAGCTCTCTTT	CASSLGGQGRTEALF
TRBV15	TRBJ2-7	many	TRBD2	TGTGCCACCAGCAGAGATCCGGGGCGGGGGATGGAGCAGTACTTC	CATSRDPGRGMEQYF
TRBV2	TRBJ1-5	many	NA	TGTGCCAGCTCCCCCGATAGCAATCAGCCCCAGCATTTT	CASSPDSNQPQHF
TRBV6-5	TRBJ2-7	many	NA	TGTGCCAGCAGTCAAACAGGGCTCCACGAGCAGTACTTC	CASSQTGLHEQYF
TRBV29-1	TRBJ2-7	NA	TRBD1	TGCAGCTCCGGGACAGGGATGTCCTACGAGCAGTACTTC	CSSGTGMSYEQYF
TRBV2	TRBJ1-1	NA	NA	TGTGCCAGCGCGCCAACTTACACTGAAGCTTTCTTT	CASAPTYTEAFF
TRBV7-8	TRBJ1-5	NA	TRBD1	TGTGCCAGCAGCGCGGGGACAGGGGGCGATCAGCCCCAGCATTTT	CASSAGTGGDQPQHF
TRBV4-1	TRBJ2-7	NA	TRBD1	TGCGCCAGCAGCCGAGTAACAGGGGGCTACGAGCAGTACTTC	CASSRVTGGYEQYF
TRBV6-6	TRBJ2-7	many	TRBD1	TGTGCCAGCACCCCGGGACAGGGTTACGAGCAGTACTTC	CASTPGQGYEQYF
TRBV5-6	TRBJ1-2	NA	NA	TGTGCCAGCAGCTATGGGAGGAACTATGGCTACACCTTC	CASSYGRNYGYTF
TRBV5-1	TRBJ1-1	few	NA	TGCGCCAGCAGCTTAAGGGGACTCATGAACACTGAAGCTTTCTTT	CASSLRGLMNTEAFF
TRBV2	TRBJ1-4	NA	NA	TGTGCCAGCAGTGTGGCAGCAACTAATGAAAAACTGTTTTTT	CASSVAATNEKLFF
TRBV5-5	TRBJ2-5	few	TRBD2	TGTGCCAGCAGCTTGGGGTCGGAGCGGGGGGCCTACCAAGAGACCCAGTACTTC	CASSLGSERGAYQETQYF
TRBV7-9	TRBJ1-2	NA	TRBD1	TGTGCCAGCAGCTTCCCGGGACAGGGATTGTTTGAGTATGGCTACACCTTC	CASSFPGQGLFEYGYTF
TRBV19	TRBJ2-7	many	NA	TGTGCCAGTAGGCCCAGGAGGAGCTCCTACGAGCAGTACTTC	CASRPRRSSYEQYF
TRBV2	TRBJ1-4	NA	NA	TGTGCCAGCAGTGGCGACGGGGGGCGCGGAGAAAAACTGTTTTTT	CASSGDGGRGEKLFF
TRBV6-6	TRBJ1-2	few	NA	TGTGCCAGCAGTTCCGGGACATGGGGCTACACCTTC	CASSSGTWGYTF
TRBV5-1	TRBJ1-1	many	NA	TGCGCCAGCAGCTTGTTGGGTGATGAAGCTTTCTTT	CASSLLGDEAFF
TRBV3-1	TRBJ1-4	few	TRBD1	TGTGCCAGCAGCCAAGCTCAGGGGGGTCAACTGTTTTTT	CASSQAQGGQLFF
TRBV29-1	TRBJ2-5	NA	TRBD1	TGCAGCGTTGAGGCGACAGGGGACCCACTTTCGGGAACCCAGTACTTC	CSVEATGDPLSGTQYF